The 13 T cell receptor beta chains below were found in one sample sequenced in a study of blood T cell repertoires in COVID-19. TCRdb's copy holds only in-frame clones and misses some; the assay was immunoSEQ multiplex PCR. This sample has tens of thousands of clones, with 84% found just once. The specimen sequenced was peripheral blood. The receptors were gathered from a man aged 80 or over with active COVID-19.

The chain is built from TRBV7-2 and TRBJ2-7; a weak D match, TRBD1 (6 bases). The V end was cut by 5 bases, the J end by 3 bases, with 11 bases between. Germline-derived CDR1 and CDR2 are SGHTA and FQGNSA. This CDR3 comprises 13 residues. The CDR3 sequence is CASSRDTHYEQYF. The CDR3, as DNA: TGTGCCAGCAGCCGGGACACCCACTACGAGCAGTACTTC.

The V call is TRBV10-3, the J call TRBJ2-2; a possible D gene is TRBD1 (6 bases). Between the trimmed V and J ends, which lost 6 bases and 4 bases, there was a span of 9 bases. This CDR3 region has 13 residues. Germline-derived CDR1 and CDR2 are ENHRY and SYGVKD. In nucleotides, the CDR3 is TGTGCCATCAGGACAGGCGGCACCGGGGAGCTGTTTTTT. Amino acid sequence: CAIRTGGTGELFF.

This rearrangement joins TRBV6-6 to TRBJ1-2, with TRBD1 matching 7 bases. Trimming cost V 5 bases and J 0 bases; bases outside gene matches: 3. CDR3 length: 14 residues. In germline, CDR1 is MNHNY, CDR2 SVGAGI (reference sequence). CDR3 sequence reads: CASSGDSSNYGYTF. The DNA for the CDR3 is TGTGCCAGCAGTGGGGACAGCTCTAACTATGGCTACACCTTC.

This chain uses TRBV9 with TRBJ2-4, with 12 bases identical to TRBD2. This CDR3 has 21 amino acids. Germline CDR1 SGDLS, CDR2 YYNGEE. V lost 2 bases and J lost 0; bases outside the gene matches: 15. The CDR3 spells CASSVRGLAGTITLAKNIQYF. In nucleotides, the CDR3 is TGTGCCAGCAGCGTGCGAGGACTAGCGGGGACAATAACGTTAGCCAAAAACATTCAGTACTTC.

V is TRBV2 and J is TRBJ1-2; 8 bases agree with TRBD1. V was clipped by 4 bases and J by 5 bases; unmatched bases: 6. Germline V gene lookup returns CDR1 SNHLY and CDR2 FYNNEI. This CDR3 has 14 residues. CDR3 amino acids: CASSAQGAKYGYTF. The CDR3 nucleotides read TGTGCCAGCAGTGCGCAGGGGGCCAAATATGGCTACACCTTC.

This clone was recorded once. The genes are TRBV5-6 and TRBJ1-2; TRBD1 is a possible D gene (5 bases). The CDR3 is made up of 15 amino acids. The V gene lost 1 base and the J gene lost 3 bases, with 13 bases spanning the gap. Germline values: CDR1 SGHDT, CDR2 YYEEEE. The CDR3 protein is CASSLRRQPDYGYTF. The CDR3 DNA follows: TGTGCCAGCAGCTTGCGGAGACAGCCCGACTATGGCTACACCTTC. Full variable domain (remainder filled in from reference TRBV5-6 and TRBJ1-2): DAGVTQSPTHLIKTRGQQVTLRCSPKSGHDTVSWYQQALGQGPQFIFQYYEEEERQRGNFPDRFSGHQFPNYSSELNVNALLLGDSALYLCASSLRRQPDYGYTFGSGTRLTVV.

This clone was detected once. This chain connects TRBV5-1 to TRBJ1-1; TRBD1 matches 10 bases. Trimming at V came to 4 bases and at J to 1 base, leaving 7 bases not matched to a gene. The V gene's germline CDR1 is SGHRS and CDR2 YFSETQ. The CDR3 extends over 16 amino acids. The CDR3 loop reads CASSLWTGGTNTEAFF. The CDR3 bases are TGCGCCAGCAGCCTCTGGACAGGGGGGACGAACACTGAAGCTTTCTTT.

This chain links TRBV5-1 with TRBJ2-1; D is perhaps TRBD2 (6 bases). The CDR3 has 15 residues. CDR1 is SGHRS, CDR2 YFSETQ, per germline. The ends were cut back, 4 bases at V and 7 bases at J, with 18 bases in the middle. The CDR3 sequence: CASSPLAPSRNEQFF. CDR3 bases: TGCGCCAGCAGCCCTCTAGCGCCCTCCCGGAATGAGCAGTTCTTC.

The V gene is TRBV18, the J gene TRBJ1-1, with a weak D call TRBD1 (6 bases). V lost 2 bases, J lost 1 base, and 11 bases lay in between. The CDR3 runs 15 residues. The germline CDR1 and CDR2 sequences are KGHSH and LQKENI. DNA for the CDR3: TGTGCCAGCTCACCAGGCGGACAGAGGAACACTGAAGCTTTCTTT. It is translated as CASSPGGQRNTEAFF.

In its sample, this clone was seen once. The genes are TRBV12-3 or TRBV12-4 and TRBJ1-2; D is undetermined. This CDR3 region has 13 residues. Trimming left V 1 base short and J 6 bases short, with 9 bases between. The CDR3 loop is CASSLGQTNGYTF. CDR3 in DNA: TGTGCCAGCAGTTTAGGGCAGACAAATGGCTACACCTTC.

This chain uses TRBV5-4 with TRBJ1-4; 9 nucleotides line up with TRBD1. V lost 5 bases, J lost 5 bases, and 4 bases stayed unmatched. Per the germline V gene, CDR1 is SGHNT and CDR2 is YYREEE (reference sequence). There are 14 residues in the CDR3. The CDR3, as DNA: TGTGCCAGCAGTCCGGGACAGGGAAATGAAAAACTGTTTTTT. Residues: CASSPGQGNEKLFF.

This clone appeared a single time. The V and J genes are TRBV6-6 and TRBJ1-4; D not resolved. This CDR3 is built from 14 residues. Looked up from germline, CDR1 is MNHNY and CDR2 is SVGAGI (reference sequence). Trimming removed 2 bases from V and 4 bases from J, with 8 bases in between. CDR3 sequence reads: CASSYPEDNEKLFF. The CDR3 DNA follows: TGTGCCAGCAGTTACCCGGAGGATAATGAAAAACTGTTTTTT.

The chain recombines TRBV9 with TRBJ2-3; 14 nucleotides line up with TRBD2. The CDR3 is made up of 18 amino acids. CDR1 is SGDLS, CDR2 YYNGEE, per germline. Trimming took 1 base from V and 4 from J; bases not matched to a gene: 8. The CDR3 here is CASSVLGLAGGGADTQYF. The CDR3 nucleotides read TGTGCCAGCAGCGTATTAGGACTAGCGGGGGGAGGGGCAGATACGCAGTATTTT.